This TCR beta chain was identified during a study of prognosis after radiotherapy for stage I lung cancer. In the study overall: No patient received concurrent therapy with stereotactic body radiotherapy. Among the patients, several developed distant metastases after radiotherapy at a median of around seven months, and approximately 16 showed no significant progression. Study outcomes and limitations: The number of unique TCR clones went down after stereotactic body radiation therapy, with a median of about 9,200 versus 6,500. Patients with and without metastases reportedly differed in TRBV and TRBJ gene usage frequencies.

Researchers used two-round multiplex PCR to amplify TCR beta CDR3 starting from genomic DNA. First-round PCR used primers specific to each TRBV and TRBJ gene. TCRdb processed the multiplex PCR reads anew with MiXCR; each CDR3 protein has one entry. Of roughly 30,000 distinct CDR3 sequences detected, more than 30% appear once; the ten largest clones hold roughly 27%. CDR1 is KGHDR and CDR2 is SFDVKD in the germline V gene. The CDR3 covers 18 residues. Deletions cut 0 bases from V and 6 bases from J, with 21 bases between. Comments on this clonotype: Its specificity is unknown.

The sequenced sample was PBMCs, obtained before or after stereotactic body radiation therapy (not recorded which). V and J are TRBV24-1 and TRBJ2-3; D might be TRBD1 (8 bases). The sequence was obtained from a donor aged 50 or older with non-small cell lung cancer. This chain's CDR3 is CATSDLPTGEGHTDTQYF. The CDR3 DNA follows: TGTGCCACCAGTGATTTGCCGACAGGGGAGGGCCACACGGATACGCAGTATTTT.